Following are 8 T cell receptor beta chains from one sample sequenced in a study of cytomegalovirus exposure and HLA in healthy donors. A multiplex PCR was run with 60 Vbeta primers and 13 Jbeta primers. Profiled with immunoSEQ multiplex PCR; TCRdb holds only in-frame clones, not every one. Of about 160,000 clones listed, more than 60% are singletons. The sequenced sample consisted of PBMCs. These receptors originate from a woman in her 40s in good health and CMV-seropositive.

The chain links TRBV4-2 to TRBJ1-2, with D unresolved. Trimming pared 1 base from V and 6 bases from J, leaving 12 bases between. Germline V CDR1 and CDR2: LGHNA, YNFKEQ. There are 14 residues in the CDR3. The CDR3 here is CASSQGRNRDGYTF. Written as DNA, the CDR3 is TGTGCCAGCAGCCAAGGCCGGAACAGAGATGGCTACACCTTC.

The V gene is TRBV19, the J gene TRBJ2-1; TRBD1 matches 9 bases. With V trimmed by 3 bases and J by 8 bases, 5 bases remained unmatched. CDR1 LNHDA and CDR2 SQIVND come from the germline V gene (reference sequence). The CDR3 runs 14 residues. CDR3 DNA sequence: TGTGCCAGTAGTATGGACAGGGGTTACGATGAGCAGTTCTTC. This gives the protein CASSMDRGYDEQFF. Full variable domain (remainder filled in from reference TRBV19 and TRBJ2-1): DGGITQSPKYLFRKEGQNVTLSCEQNLNHDAMYWYRQDPGQGLRLIYYSQIVNDFQKGDIAEGYSVSREKKESFPLTVTSAQKNPTAFYLCASSMDRGYDEQFFGPGTRLTVL.

The chain links TRBV9 to TRBJ2-2, with 8 bases that match TRBD1. This CDR3 has 16 amino acids. Germline lookup yields CDR1 SGDLS and CDR2 YYNGEE. The ends lost 4 bases at V and 6 bases at J; junction bases unmatched: 11. CDR3 region: CASSPIPTGVAGELFF. Written as DNA, the CDR3 is TGTGCCAGCAGCCCAATTCCGACAGGGGTGGCCGGGGAGCTGTTTTTT.

This chain connects TRBV29-1 to TRBJ1-2, with D perhaps TRBD1 (6 bases). The CDR3 is made up of 13 amino acids. Germline values: CDR1 SQVTM, CDR2 ANQGSEA. Trimming shortened V by 0 bases and J by 8 bases, and 13 bases separated the two germline ends. The CDR3 DNA reads as TGCAGCGTTGAAGATCTTTCGGGGGGCGGCTACACCTTC. Translating gives CSVEDLSGGGYTF.

The sample holds a few counts of this clone. The genes are TRBV30 and TRBJ2-7; a possible D gene is TRBD2 (5 bases). CDR3 length: 11 amino acids. Germline V CDR1 and CDR2: GTSNPN, SVGIG (reference sequence). CDR3 coding DNA: TGTTCGGGAAAATCCTCCTACGAGCAGTACTTC. Its protein is CSGKSSYEQYF. Filled out from reference TRBV30 and TRBJ2-7, the complete variable domain reads SQTIHQWPATLVQPVGSPLSLECTVEGTSNPNLYWYRQAAGRGLQLLFYSVGIGQISSEVPQNLSASRPQDRQFILSSKKLLLSDSGFYLCSGKSSYEQYFGPGTRLTVT.

This clone was found once. The J gene is TRBJ2-5, the V gene TRBV5-1; D is possibly TRBD1 (5 bases). The germline CDR1 and CDR2 sequences are SGHRS and YFSETQ. The CDR3 is 14 residues long. Trimming removed 4 bases from V and 2 bases from J, with 12 bases in between. CDR3 residues: CASSTRTKQETQYF. The CDR3 region has the DNA TGCGCCAGCAGCACCCGGACAAAGCAAGAGACCCAGTACTTC.

V is TRBV9 and J is TRBJ1-2; D is perhaps TRBD1 (6 bases). V gave up 3 bases and J gave up 7 bases, with 19 bases separating them. The CDR3 contains 15 residues. CDR1 and CDR2 from the germline V gene are SGDLS and YYNGEE. The CDR3 here is CASSAHRAEVSGYTF. CDR3 DNA: TGTGCCAGCAGCGCACACAGGGCCGAAGTGAGTGGCTACACCTTC.

The chain couples TRBV5-4 to TRBJ1-2, with TRBD1 as a possible D gene (6 bases). The CDR3 covers 15 residues. The V end lost 4 bases, the J end lost 5 bases, and 18 bases lay between the germline ends. CDR1 is SGHNT and CDR2 is YYREEE in the germline V gene (reference sequence). For the CDR3, the DNA is TGTGCCAGCAGCATCCAGGGGACGAACTATTATGGCTACACCTTC. Translation gives CASSIQGTNYYGYTF. The entire variable domain, with the rest obtained from reference TRBV5-4 and TRBJ1-2, is as follows: ETGVTQSPTHLIKTRGQQVTLRCSSQSGHNTVSWYQQALGQGPQFIFQYYREEENGRGNFPPRFSGLQFPNYSSELNVNALELDDSALYLCASSIQGTNYYGYTFGSGTRLTVV.